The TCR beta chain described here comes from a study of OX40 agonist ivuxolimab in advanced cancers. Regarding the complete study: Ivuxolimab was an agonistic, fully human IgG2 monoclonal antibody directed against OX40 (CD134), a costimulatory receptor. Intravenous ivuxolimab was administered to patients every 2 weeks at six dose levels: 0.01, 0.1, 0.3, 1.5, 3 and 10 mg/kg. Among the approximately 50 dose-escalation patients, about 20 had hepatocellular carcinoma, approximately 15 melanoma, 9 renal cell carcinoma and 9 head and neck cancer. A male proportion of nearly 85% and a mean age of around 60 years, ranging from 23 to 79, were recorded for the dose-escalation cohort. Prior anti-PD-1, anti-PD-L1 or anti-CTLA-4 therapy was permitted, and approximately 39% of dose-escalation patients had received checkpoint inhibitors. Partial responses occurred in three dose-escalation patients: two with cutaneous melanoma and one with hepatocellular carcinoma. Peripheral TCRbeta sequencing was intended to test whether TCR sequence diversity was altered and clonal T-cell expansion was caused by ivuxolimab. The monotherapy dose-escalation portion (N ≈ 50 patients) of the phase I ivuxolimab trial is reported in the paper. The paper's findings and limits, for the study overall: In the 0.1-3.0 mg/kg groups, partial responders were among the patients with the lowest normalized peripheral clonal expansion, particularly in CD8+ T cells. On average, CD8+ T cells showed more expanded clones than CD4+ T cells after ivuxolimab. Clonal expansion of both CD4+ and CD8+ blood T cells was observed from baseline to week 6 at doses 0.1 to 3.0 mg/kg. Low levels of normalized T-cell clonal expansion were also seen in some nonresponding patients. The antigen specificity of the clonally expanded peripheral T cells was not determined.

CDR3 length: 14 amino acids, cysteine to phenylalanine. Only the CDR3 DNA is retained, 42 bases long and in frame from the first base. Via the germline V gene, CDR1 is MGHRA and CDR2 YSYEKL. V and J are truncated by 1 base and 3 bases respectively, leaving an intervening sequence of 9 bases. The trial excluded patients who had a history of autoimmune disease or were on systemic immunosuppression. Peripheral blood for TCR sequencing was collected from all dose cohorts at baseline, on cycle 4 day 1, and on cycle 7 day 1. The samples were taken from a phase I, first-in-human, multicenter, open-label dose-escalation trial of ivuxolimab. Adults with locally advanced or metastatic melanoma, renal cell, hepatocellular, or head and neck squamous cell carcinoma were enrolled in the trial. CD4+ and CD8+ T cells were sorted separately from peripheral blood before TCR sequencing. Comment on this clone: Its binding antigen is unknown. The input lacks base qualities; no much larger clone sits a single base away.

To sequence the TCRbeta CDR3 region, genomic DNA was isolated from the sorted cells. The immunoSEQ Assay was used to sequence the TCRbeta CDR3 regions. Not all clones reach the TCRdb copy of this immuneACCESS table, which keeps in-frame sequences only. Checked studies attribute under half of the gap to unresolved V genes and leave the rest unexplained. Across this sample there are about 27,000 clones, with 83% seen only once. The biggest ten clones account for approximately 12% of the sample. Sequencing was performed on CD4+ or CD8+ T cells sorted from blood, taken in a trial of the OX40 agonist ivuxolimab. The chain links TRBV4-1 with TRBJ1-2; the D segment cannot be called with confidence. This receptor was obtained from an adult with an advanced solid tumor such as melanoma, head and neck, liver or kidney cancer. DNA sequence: TGCGCCAGCAGCCAAGTCCAGGTTGACTATGGCTACACCTTC. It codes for CASSQVQVDYGYTF.